The T cell receptor (beta chain) under discussion was sequenced for a study of molecular identifiers for immune sequencing clone quantification. Previously published methods and listed TCR primers were used for the bulk TCR libraries. TCRdb itself ran the PCR reads through MiXCR, one entry per CDR3 protein. The sample has over 600,000 distinct CDR3 sequences, nearly 20% seen once. This CDR3 spans 18 amino acids. CDR1 and CDR2 from the germline V gene are LGHDT and YNNKEL (reference sequence). V lost 0 bases, J lost 4 bases, and 12 bases stayed unmatched. Study-wide findings and caveats: Clones carrying above 20 RNA copies accounted for over 98% of effector molecules, under 1% in naive cells.

A note on this clonotype: Its matching antigen is unknown.

This TCR was recovered from a human donor in good health. Some libraries in this study had Jurkat cell RNA spiked in. The rearrangement uses TRBV3-1 and TRBJ2-1; 7 bases align to TRBD2. What was sequenced was naive CD8+ T cells from blood, with Jurkat cell RNA spiked in. Regarding subset: FACS-sorted CD8+CD4-CCR7+CD45RA+ naive T cells. The DNA for the CDR3 is TGTGCCAGCAGCCAAGAAGGTCCGAGCGGGGAATATTACAATGAGCAGTTCTTC. Amino acid sequence: CASSQEGPSGEYYNEQFF.